This T cell receptor beta chain was sequenced for a study of Graves' ophthalmopathy and Graves' hyperthyroidism. Regarding the study as a whole: Ophthalmopathy progression predictions by the model showed nearly 75% specificity and approximately 71% sensitivity.

The germline V gene encodes CDR1 SGHVS and CDR2 FQNEAQ. Unmatched junction bases numbered 5, after V lost 5 bases and J lost 2 bases. There are 14 residues in the CDR3. Beta-chain TCR CDR3 regions were amplified from RNA transcripts. First-round RT-PCR relied on HTBI primers, and a second-round multiplex PCR came next. One entry per CDR3 protein results from TCRdb running MiXCR on the multiplex PCR reads. The top ten hold more than 3% of the sample, which has over 650,000 distinct CDR3 sequences, roughly 41% seen once. Points on this clonotype: Antigen: not known.

Other autoimmune diseases, uncontrolled infections, pregnancy or lactation excluded patients from enrollment. The sequencing sample was made of peripheral blood. This sequence originates from an adult man with Graves' ophthalmopathy. The chain has TRBV7-8 and TRBJ2-7; 8 nucleotides align to TRBD1. The DNA of the CDR3 is TGTGCCAGCAGCCCGGGACAGGTCCCCTACGAGCAGTACTTC. It is translated as CASSPGQVPYEQYF.